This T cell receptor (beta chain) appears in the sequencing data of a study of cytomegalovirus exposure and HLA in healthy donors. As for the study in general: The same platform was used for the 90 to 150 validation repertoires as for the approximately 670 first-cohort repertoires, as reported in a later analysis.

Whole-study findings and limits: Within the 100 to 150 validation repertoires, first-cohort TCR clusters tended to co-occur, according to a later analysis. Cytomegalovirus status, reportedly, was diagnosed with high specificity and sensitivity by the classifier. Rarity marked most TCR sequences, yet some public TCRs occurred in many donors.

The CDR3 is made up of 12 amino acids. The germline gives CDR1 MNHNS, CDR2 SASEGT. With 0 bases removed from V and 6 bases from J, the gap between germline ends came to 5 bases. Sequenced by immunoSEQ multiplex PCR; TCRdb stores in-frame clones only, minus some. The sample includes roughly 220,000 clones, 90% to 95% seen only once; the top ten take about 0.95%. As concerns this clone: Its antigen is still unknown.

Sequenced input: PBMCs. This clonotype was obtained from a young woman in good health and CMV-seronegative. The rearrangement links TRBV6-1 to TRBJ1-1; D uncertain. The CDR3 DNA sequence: TGTGCCAGCAGTGAAGCGAGTCCTGAAGCTTTCTTT. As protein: CASSEASPEAFF.